This T cell receptor (beta chain) was profiled in a study of T cell changes during pregnancy in multiple sclerosis. The assay was immunoSEQ multiplex PCR, and TCRdb's table has in-frame clones only and misses some. The sample records about 41,000 clones, approximately 94% being singletons. The CDR3 contains 14 residues. Germline lookup yields CDR1 MDHEN and CDR2 SYDVKM. V lost 7 bases to trimming and J lost 1 base, with 13 bases between them. This sample comprised CD8+ T cells from peripheral blood mononuclear cells, obtained in the third trimester of pregnancy. This receptor was obtained from a female donor with multiple sclerosis, enrolled in a pregnancy study. The rearrangement links TRBV28 to TRBJ1-2; no reliable D call. The CDR3 DNA is TGTGCCAGCACCGACGGGAAGGATAACTATGGCTACACCTTC. Its protein product is CASTDGKDNYGYTF.